This paragraph covers one T cell receptor (beta chain) sequence. What it binds is unknown. This entry is derived from a study of siplizumab effects on memory and regulatory T cells. CDR3 length equals 16 residues. Trimming took 0 bases from V and 2 from J; bases not matched to a gene: 6. Germline-derived CDR1 and CDR2 are SGHAT and FQNNGV. Around 100,000 TCR templates per sample were assayed. Profiled with immunoSEQ multiplex PCR; TCRdb holds only in-frame clones, not every one. The table has approximately 100,000 clones, 93% seen once; the top ten hold around 0.16%. Study-level findings and limits: It was not possible to assign a naive or memory phenotype to roughly 80-97% of proliferating CD4+ or CD8+ clones. Major contributors to the alloresponse seemed to be naive T cells, which also appeared more diverse than memory cells.

The sequence came from a human donor in good health. The material sequenced was non-Treg CD4+ T cells sorted from blood. The chain carries TRBV11-2 and TRBJ2-7, with TRBD2 matching 8 bases. The CDR3 loop reads CASSLDHIAGPYEQYF. CDR3 nucleotides: TGTGCCAGCAGCTTAGATCACATAGCGGGGCCCTACGAGCAGTACTTC.